This passage covers 13 T cell receptor beta chains from one sample sequenced in a study of memory CD4+ T cells and cytomegalovirus serostatus. Produced via immunoSEQ multiplex PCR; TCRdb's table is partial and in-frame only. The data show some 44,000 clones, approximately 84% seen once. The sort gate was single viable CD3+CD4+CD8-CD45RO+ cells for memory CD4+ T cells. Sequencing used memory CD4+ T cells from blood. The receptors derive from an adult in good health and CMV-seronegative.

This chain joins TRBV5-5 and TRBJ1-2; D ambiguous. CDR1 and CDR2 from the germline V gene are SGHKS and YYEKEE (reference sequence). The CDR3 is made up of 15 amino acids. Trimming left V 7 bases short and J 4 bases short, with 20 bases between. CDR3 protein: CASVPISRKTYGYTF. CDR3 nucleotide sequence: TGTGCCAGCGTTCCTATCTCGCGAAAGACCTATGGCTACACCTTC.

This clone came up a few times. The chain couples TRBV28 to TRBJ1-2; 7 bases agree with TRBD1. The V and J ends lost 1 base and 4 bases, in that order; junction bases with no gene match: 6. Germline CDR1 and CDR2: MDHEN and SYDVKM. The CDR3 loop spans 15 amino acids. CDR3 coding DNA: TGTGCCAGCAGTTTATCCCAGGGGGGGAGCTATGGCTACACCTTC. Protein sequence: CASSLSQGGSYGYTF.

This clone came up a few times. The V call is TRBV29-1, the J call TRBJ1-1; 8 nucleotides align to TRBD1. Germline assignment: CDR1 SQVTM and CDR2 ANQGSEA. Trimming cost V 3 bases and J 3 bases; bases outside gene matches: 3. The length of the CDR3 is 13 residues. The chain's CDR3 is CSVEQGADTEAFF. The CDR3 DNA is TGCAGCGTTGAGCAGGGGGCGGACACTGAAGCTTTCTTT.

This clone has only a few counts. The CDR3 is CASGGAFF. DNA for the CDR3: TGCGCCAGCGGGGGAGCTTTCTTT. The chain employs TRBV5-1 and TRBJ1-1; perhaps TRBD1 as D (5 bases). The V end was cut by 7 bases, the J end by 10 bases, with 5 bases between. Germline V gene lookup returns CDR1 SGHRS and CDR2 YFSETQ. The CDR3 runs 8 residues.

This sequence joins TRBV6-6 and TRBJ2-7; 9 bases are shared with TRBD1. This CDR3 spans 14 amino acids. Germline CDR1 MNHNY, CDR2 SVGAGI (reference sequence). Trimming removed 6 bases from V and 3 bases from J; junction bases left unmatched: 6. In DNA form, the CDR3 reads TGTGCCAGCAGGCCCGGGACAGGGCTCTACGAGCAGTACTTC. Its translation is CASRPGTGLYEQYF.

The rearrangement links TRBV10-3 to TRBJ1-2; D is uncertain. Trimming removed 3 bases at V and 2 bases at J, with 7 bases between. CDR3 length: 13 residues. CDR1 is ENHRY and CDR2 is SYGVKD in the germline V gene. CDR3 coding DNA: TGTGCCATCAGTGACGCAGCAAACTATGGCTACACCTTC. This translates into CAISDAANYGYTF.

This chain connects TRBV5-6 to TRBJ2-5, with 9 bases fitting TRBD2. Germline V gene data show CDR1 as SGHDT and CDR2 as YYEEEE. V gave up 3 bases and J gave up 1 base; unmatched junction bases: 7. This CDR3 comprises 16 residues. The CDR3 DNA follows: TGTGCCAGCAGCTCGGGAAGGCGGGGGGGCCAAGAGACCCAGTACTTC. Its protein product is CASSSGRRGGQETQYF.

This chain connects TRBV30 to TRBJ2-2; weak D call: TRBD2 (5 bases). CDR1 and CDR2 (germline): GTSNPN, SVGIG (reference sequence). This CDR3 has 15 amino acids. Trimming took 1 base from V and 4 from J, leaving 13 bases between them. The CDR3 nucleotides are TGTGCCTGGAGTGCGGTAGCTCGGGGCACCGGGGAGCTGTTTTTT. This gives the protein CAWSAVARGTGELFF.

The chain links TRBV5-8 to TRBJ2-3, with a weak D call TRBD2 (5 bases). Between the trimmed V and J ends, which lost 0 bases and 2 bases, there was a span of 10 bases. Germline CDR1 and CDR2: SGHTS and YDEGEE. This CDR3 contains 15 residues. The CDR3 loop reads CASSLERGYTDTQYF. DNA of the CDR3: TGTGCCAGCAGCTTGGAACGGGGATACACAGATACGCAGTATTTT.

V is TRBV5-6 and J is TRBJ2-1; 13 nucleotides align to TRBD2. This CDR3 region has 16 residues. V was clipped by 3 bases and J by 5 bases; unmatched bases: 5. CDR1 SGHDT and CDR2 YYEEEE come from the germline V gene. CDR3: CASSSTGLAGDNEQFF. In DNA form, the CDR3 reads TGTGCCAGCAGCTCCACCGGACTAGCGGGGGACAATGAGCAGTTCTTC.

The CDR3 loop is CASSSIVVKNEQFF. The CDR3 nucleotides are TGTGCCAGCAGCTCTATAGTGGTTAAGAATGAGCAGTTCTTC. The rearrangement uses TRBV7-8 and TRBJ2-1; D call uncertain. This CDR3 has 14 amino acids. Per germline, CDR1 SGHVS and CDR2 FQNEAQ. Deletions cut 4 bases from V and 7 bases from J, with 14 bases between.

CDR3 residues: CASSIFPPTGRNTEAFF. CDR3 nucleotide sequence: TGTGCCAGTAGTATCTTCCCCCCGACAGGGAGGAACACTGAAGCTTTCTTT. The chain has TRBV19 and TRBJ1-1; the match to TRBD1 covers 7 bases. The trim removed 3 bases at V and 1 base at J, leaving 11 bases unmatched. Germline V lookup: CDR1 LNHDA, CDR2 SQIVND (reference sequence). The CDR3 sequence is 17 residues long.

The rearrangement joins TRBV5-1 to TRBJ1-4, with TRBD1 matching over 7 bases. The trim removed 7 bases at V and 0 bases at J, leaving 12 bases unmatched. CDR1 SGHRS and CDR2 YFSETQ come from the germline V gene. The CDR3 loop spans 17 amino acids. The DNA for the CDR3 is TGCGCCAGCCCAGCTCCGGCAGGGGGGCCAACTAATGAAAAACTGTTTTTT. Protein sequence: CASPAPAGGPTNEKLFF.